The T cell receptor beta chain under discussion was sequenced for a study of cytomegalovirus exposure and HLA in healthy donors. The PCR used 60 Vbeta and 13 Jbeta primers. Sequenced by immunoSEQ multiplex PCR; TCRdb stores in-frame clones only, minus some. Of about 98,000 clones listed, approximately 72% are singletons. V was pared by 2 bases and J by 3 bases, with 17 bases between. The germline V gene encodes CDR1 LNHDA and CDR2 SQIVND (reference sequence). The CDR3 is 16 residues long. With regard to this clone: No antigen is known for it.

Study-wide results and caveats: Beyond CMV serostatus, there was no information to go on about immune exposure.

The clonotype originates from a young man in good health and CMV-seropositive. This rearrangement joins TRBV19 to TRBJ2-7, with D tentatively TRBD2 (6 bases). Source material: PBMCs. CDR3 coding DNA: TGTGCCAGTAGTATATCTGCGGGACTCGATTACTACGAGCAGTACTTC. Protein product: CASSISAGLDYYEQYF.